The 18 T cell receptor beta chains listed next were all sequenced from one sample in a study of T-cell memory formation after mild COVID-19. One entry per CDR3 protein, called by TCRdb with MiXCR from the 5' RACE reads. The table includes roughly 130,000 distinct CDR3 sequences, less than 6.5% detected once. Sequencing was performed on PBMCs or a T cell subset sorted from them (not recorded which). These receptors were taken from an adult woman who had mild COVID-19 (a few samples of this study predate the infection). Cell type and time point are not known.

In this sample, this clonotype turned up many times. This chain's CDR3 is CALPGDQETQYF. CDR3 coding DNA: TGTGCCCTACCAGGGGACCAAGAGACCCAGTACTTC. This chain connects TRBV7-9 to TRBJ2-5; TRBD1 is a possible D gene (6 bases). The V end was cut by 11 bases, the J end by 0 bases, with 10 bases between. The germline gives CDR1 SEHNR, CDR2 FQNEAQ (reference sequence). This CDR3 region has 12 residues.

The V and J genes are TRBV4-1 and TRBJ2-5; 8 bases agree with TRBD1. The CDR3 sequence is 20 residues long. V shed 5 bases and J 1 base; nucleotides not matched to a gene: 21. CDR1 and CDR2 (germline): MGHRA, YSYEKL. CDR3 nucleotides: TGCGCCAGCAGCACCCCCGGTGGTATGATGGGGACAGGCTCCCAAGAGACCCAGTACTTC. Protein: CASSTPGGMMGTGSQETQYF.

This clonotype showed up many times. The chain has TRBV7-9 and TRBJ1-1; D possibly corresponds to TRBD1 (5 bases). The CDR3 consists of 15 residues. CDR1 SEHNR and CDR2 FQNEAQ come from the germline V gene (reference sequence). V dropped 3 bases and J dropped 1 base, with 12 bases sitting between them. The CDR3 nucleotides are TGTGCCAGCAGCTTGAACCTCAGGGAGAACACTGAAGCTTTCTTT. Protein product: CASSLNLRENTEAFF.

J is TRBJ2-1 and V is TRBV4-2; 9 bases align to TRBD2. Germline loops: CDR1 LGHNA, CDR2 YNFKEQ. This CDR3 contains 16 residues. V shed 0 bases, J shed 14 bases, and the junction held 14 bases outside the gene matches. CDR3: CASSQEMTSGSMYKFF. CDR3 bases: TGTGCCAGCAGCCAAGAGATGACTAGCGGTTCCATGTACAAGTTCTTC.

This clonotype was seen repeatedly, ten times or more. This chain joins TRBV11-1 and TRBJ2-7, with a weak D call TRBD2 (7 bases). The germline V gene encodes CDR1 SGHAT and CDR2 FQDESV (reference sequence). The V end was cut by 4 bases, the J end by 5 bases, with 21 bases between. The CDR3 length is 16 residues. As DNA, the CDR3 is TGTGCCAGCAGCTACCGCGGGGGCTCGTCGTCTGACGAGCAGTACTTC. Translated, it gives CASSYRGGSSSDEQYF.

The chain recombines TRBV5-1 with TRBJ2-5, with D perhaps TRBD1 (6 bases). Trimming removed 0 bases from V and 7 bases from J, with 19 bases in between. The germline V gene encodes CDR1 SGHRS and CDR2 YFSETQ. The CDR3 is 16 amino acids. The CDR3: CASSLDRGDTRWTQYF. The CDR3 region has the DNA TGCGCCAGCAGCTTGGATAGAGGGGACACCCGATGGACCCAGTACTTC.

This clonotype was observed a handful of times. In nucleotides, the CDR3 is TGCGCCAGCAGCTTGAGCTGGGGTACTAACTATGGCTACACCTTC. Amino acids: CASSLSWGTNYGYTF. The chain couples TRBV5-1 to TRBJ1-2; no firm D call. This CDR3 has 15 residues. Germline loops: CDR1 SGHRS, CDR2 YFSETQ. V lost 1 base, J lost 0 bases, and 10 bases lay in between.

The sample holds many counts of this clonotype. This chain connects TRBV5-8 to TRBJ2-1, with D perhaps TRBD1 (5 bases). Germline V gene sequence: CDR1 SGHTS, CDR2 YDEGEE. The CDR3 runs 13 residues. Trimming removed 3 bases from V and 5 bases from J, with 9 bases in between. The CDR3 DNA reads TGTGCCAGCAGCTCTAGGGGTGACAATGAGCAGTTCTTC. Its protein product is CASSSRGDNEQFF.

The sample holds a few counts of this clonotype. CDR3 DNA sequence: TGTGCCAGTAGTATCCGGGGACGGTACGAAGCTGAAGCTTTCTTT. Its protein product is CASSIRGRYEAEAFF. The chain employs TRBV19 and TRBJ1-1, with D maybe TRBD1 (5 bases). The V gene's germline CDR1 is LNHDA and CDR2 SQIVND (reference sequence). The CDR3 totals 15 residues. The germline V and J ends were trimmed by 3 bases and 6 bases, with 17 bases remaining between them.

The sample holds many counts of this clonotype. The chain joins TRBV19 to TRBJ1-1; D is perhaps TRBD1 (5 bases). The V gene's germline CDR1 is LNHDA and CDR2 SQIVND (reference sequence). The V end was cut by 4 bases, the J end by 8 bases, with 14 bases between. This CDR3 is 13 amino acids long. CDR3 bases: TGTGCCAGTAGTACCCTCGGGGGGAGCGAAGCTTTCTTT. As protein: CASSTLGGSEAFF. Full variable domain (remainder filled in from reference TRBV19 and TRBJ1-1): DGGITQSPKYLFRKEGQNVTLSCEQNLNHDAMYWYRQDPGQGLRLIYYSQIVNDFQKGDIAEGYSVSREKKESFPLTVTSAQKNPTAFYLCASSTLGGSEAFFGQGTRLTVV.

This clonotype came up many times. The chain employs TRBV28 and TRBJ2-1, with a possible D match to TRBD2 (5 bases). Germline CDR1 reads MDHEN; CDR2 reads SYDVKM. There are 17 residues in the CDR3. The V gene lost 3 bases and the J gene lost 0 bases, with 15 bases spanning the gap. Here the CDR3 DNA reads TGTGCCAGCAGTTTTTCTGGGCGGGCGAGCTCCTACAATGAGCAGTTCTTC. It specifies CASSFSGRASSYNEQFF.

The chain carries TRBV5-1 and TRBJ2-5; the match to TRBD2 covers 12 bases. J lost 5 bases, V lost 4 bases, and 6 bases had no gene match. The CDR3 runs to 15 residues. Germline V CDR1 and CDR2: SGHRS, YFSETQ. In DNA form, the CDR3 reads TGCGCCAGCAGCCCTAGCGGGAGGGCCGGGGAGACCCAGTACTTC. Encoded protein: CASSPSGRAGETQYF.

This clonotype has a count of ten or more. The chain uses TRBV24-1 and TRBJ2-1; D not resolved. Trimming shortened V by 4 bases and J by 0 bases, and 9 bases separated the two germline ends. The CDR3 extends over 15 amino acids. CDR1 and CDR2 from the germline V gene are KGHDR and SFDVKD. CDR3 protein: CATSDPLFSYNEQFF. The CDR3 DNA is TGTGCCACCAGTGACCCTCTGTTCTCCTACAATGAGCAGTTCTTC.

The chain links TRBV3-1 to TRBJ2-5; 8 nucleotides match TRBD2. The CDR3 consists of 15 residues. Germline CDR1 and CDR2: LGHDT and YNNKEL (reference sequence). With V trimmed by 4 bases and J by 2 bases, 6 bases remained unmatched. The CDR3 is CASSPRGGRQETQYF. Written as DNA, the CDR3 is TGTGCCAGCAGCCCCCGCGGGGGGCGACAAGAGACCCAGTACTTC.

This clonotype was seen at least ten times. The chain has TRBV9 and TRBJ2-5; TRBD2 matches at 9 bases. J gave up 5 bases and V 0 bases, and 8 bases lay outside the gene matches. The germline gives CDR1 SGDLS, CDR2 YYNGEE. The CDR3 runs to 16 residues. As DNA, the CDR3 is TGTGCCAGCAGCGTAGACCGTGGACTAGCGTACGAGACCCAGTACTTC. Translating gives CASSVDRGLAYETQYF.

In its sample, this clonotype was seen a few times. V is TRBV11-2 and J is TRBJ2-2; D gene ambiguous. CDR3 length: 13 residues. V lost 4 bases to trimming and J lost 7 bases, with 10 bases between them. The V gene's germline CDR1 is SGHAT and CDR2 FQNNGV. The CDR3 reads CASSSFSGGELFF. The CDR3 DNA sequence: TGTGCCAGCAGCTCATTCTCGGGCGGGGAGCTGTTTTTT.

The chain is built from TRBV11-3 and TRBJ2-3, with 7 bases identical to TRBD2. After removal of 1 base from V and 0 bases from J, the junction contained 4 bases not matched to a gene. CDR1 is SGHNT, CDR2 YENEEA, per germline. The CDR3 totals 16 residues. The DNA for the CDR3 is TGTGCCAGCAGCTTAGGGGTTAGCGGGAGCACAGATACGCAGTATTTT. Encoded protein: CASSLGVSGSTDTQYF.

This clonotype was recorded at least ten times. This chain links TRBV5-5 with TRBJ1-1; 9 bases fit TRBD1. This CDR3 spans 14 amino acids. J lost 4 bases, V lost 3 bases, and 4 bases had no gene match. Germline loops: CDR1 SGHKS, CDR2 YYEKEE (reference sequence). The CDR3 DNA follows: TGTGCCAGCAGCTGGGGACAGGGCGTCACTGAAGCTTTCTTT. Its translation: CASSWGQGVTEAFF. Filled out from reference TRBV5-5 and TRBJ1-1, the complete variable domain reads DAGVTQSPTHLIKTRGQQVTLRCSPISGHKSVSWYQQVLGQGPQFIFQYYEKEERGRGNFPDRFSARQFPNYSSELNVNALLLGDSALYLCASSWGQGVTEAFFGQGTRLTVV.